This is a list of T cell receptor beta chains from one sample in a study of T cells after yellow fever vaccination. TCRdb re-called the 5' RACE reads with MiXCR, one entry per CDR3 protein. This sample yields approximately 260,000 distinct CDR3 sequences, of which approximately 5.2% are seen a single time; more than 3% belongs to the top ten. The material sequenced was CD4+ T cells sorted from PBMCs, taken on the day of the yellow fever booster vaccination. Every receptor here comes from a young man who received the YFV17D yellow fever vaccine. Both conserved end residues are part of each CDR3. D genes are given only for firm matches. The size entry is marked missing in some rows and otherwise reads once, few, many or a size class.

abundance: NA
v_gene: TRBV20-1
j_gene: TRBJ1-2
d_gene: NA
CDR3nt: TGCAGTGCTCGCCCCCGTGACAGGTTGGACGGCTACACCTTC
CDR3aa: CSARPRDRLDGYTF

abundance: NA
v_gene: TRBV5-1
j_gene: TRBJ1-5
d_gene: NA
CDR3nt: TGCGCCAGCAGCCCGGACCCGGGCGATCAGCCCCAGCATTTT
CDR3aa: CASSPDPGDQPQHF

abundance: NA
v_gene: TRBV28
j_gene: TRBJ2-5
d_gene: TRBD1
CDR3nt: TGTGCCTGCAGGGGACAGGGCCCTTGGCAGACCCAGTACTTC
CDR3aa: CACRGQGPWQTQYF

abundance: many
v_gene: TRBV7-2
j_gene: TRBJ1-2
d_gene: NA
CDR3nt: TGTGCCAGCAGCTTAGGTGGGGCTAACTATGGCTACACCTTC
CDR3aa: CASSLGGANYGYTF

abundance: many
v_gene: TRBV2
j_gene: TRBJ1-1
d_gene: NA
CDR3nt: TGTGCCAGCAGTGTTGGAGAAGGTGAAGCTTTCTTT
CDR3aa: CASSVGEGEAFF

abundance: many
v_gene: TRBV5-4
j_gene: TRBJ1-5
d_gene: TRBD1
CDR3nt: TGTGCCAGCACCATTGACAGGGGTCAGCCCCAGCATTTT
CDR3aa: CASTIDRGQPQHF

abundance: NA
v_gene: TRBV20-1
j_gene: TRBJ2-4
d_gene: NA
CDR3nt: TGCAGTGCTGCCAGAGTTGCCCTAGCCAAAAACATTCAGTACTTC
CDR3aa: CSAARVALAKNIQYF

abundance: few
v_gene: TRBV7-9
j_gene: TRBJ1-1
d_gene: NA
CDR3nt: TGTGCCAGCAGACCGATGGGTACTGCTGAAGCTTTCTTT
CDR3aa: CASRPMGTAEAFF

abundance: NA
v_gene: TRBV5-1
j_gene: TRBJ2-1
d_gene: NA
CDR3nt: TGCGCCAGCAGCTTGGGGGCGCGCGATGAGCAGTTCTTC
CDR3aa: CASSLGARDEQFF

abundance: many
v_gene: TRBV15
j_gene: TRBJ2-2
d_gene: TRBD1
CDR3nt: TGTGCCACCAGCAGCTTACCAGGGGGTATCACCGGGGAGCTGTTTTTT
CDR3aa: CATSSLPGGITGELFF

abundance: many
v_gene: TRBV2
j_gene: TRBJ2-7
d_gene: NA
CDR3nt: TGTGCCAGCAGTGATGTGGGGGCCGGCTTGAAGCAGTACTTC
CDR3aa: CASSDVGAGLKQYF

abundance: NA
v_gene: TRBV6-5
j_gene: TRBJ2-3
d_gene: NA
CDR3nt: TGTGCCAGCAGTTACTCCGGATCATACACAGATACGCAGTATTTT
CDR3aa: CASSYSGSYTDTQYF

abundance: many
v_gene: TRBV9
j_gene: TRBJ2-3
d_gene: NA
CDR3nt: TGTGCCAGCAGCGAGCCCTCGAGGGCAGATACGCAGTATTTT
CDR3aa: CASSEPSRADTQYF

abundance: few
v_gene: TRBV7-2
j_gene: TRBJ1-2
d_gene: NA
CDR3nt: TGTGCCAGCAGCTTTCTATATGGCTACACCTTC
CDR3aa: CASSFLYGYTF